This T cell receptor (beta chain) was documented in a study of shared clonotypes between healthy human individuals. The J segment lost 5 bases and the V segment lost 1 base, leaving 8 bases of the junction unmatched. Germline CDR1 SGHRS, CDR2 YFSETQ. This CDR3 region has 15 residues. This clone has only a few counts. Sequencing used immunoSEQ multiplex PCR; TCRdb keeps in-frame clones, though not all of them. The table has around 700,000 clones, 72% seen once. This sequence was found in a woman aged 25 to 45 in good health. The sequencing sample was made of memory CD4+ T cells sorted from blood. Documented subset: CD45RA-negative fraction. This chain connects TRBV5-1 to TRBJ2-5, with 7 bases fitting TRBD2. CDR3: CASSLRRERVETQYF. The DNA for the CDR3 is TGCGCCAGCAGCTTGAGGCGGGAGAGAGTCGAGACCCAGTACTTC. The entire variable domain, with the rest obtained from reference TRBV5-1 and TRBJ2-5, is as follows: KAGVTQTPRYLIKTRGQQVTLSCSPISGHRSVSWYQQTPGQGLQFLFEYFSETQRNKGNFPGRFSGRQFSNSRSEMNVSTLELGDSALYLCASSLRRERVETQYFGPGTRLLVL.